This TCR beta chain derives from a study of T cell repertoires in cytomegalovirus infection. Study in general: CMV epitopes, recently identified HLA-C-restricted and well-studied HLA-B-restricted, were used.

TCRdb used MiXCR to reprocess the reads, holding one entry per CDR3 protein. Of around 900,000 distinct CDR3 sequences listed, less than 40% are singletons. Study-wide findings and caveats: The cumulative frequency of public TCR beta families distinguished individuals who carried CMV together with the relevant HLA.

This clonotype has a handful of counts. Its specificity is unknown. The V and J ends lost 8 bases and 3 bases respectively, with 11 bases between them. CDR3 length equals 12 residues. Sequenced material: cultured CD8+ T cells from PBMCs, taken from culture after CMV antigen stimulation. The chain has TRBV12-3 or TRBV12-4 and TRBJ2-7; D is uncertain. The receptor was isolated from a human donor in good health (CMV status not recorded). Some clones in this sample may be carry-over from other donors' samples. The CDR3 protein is CASSKGIYEQYF. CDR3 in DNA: TGTGCCAGCTCAAAAGGGATCTACGAGCAGTACTTC.